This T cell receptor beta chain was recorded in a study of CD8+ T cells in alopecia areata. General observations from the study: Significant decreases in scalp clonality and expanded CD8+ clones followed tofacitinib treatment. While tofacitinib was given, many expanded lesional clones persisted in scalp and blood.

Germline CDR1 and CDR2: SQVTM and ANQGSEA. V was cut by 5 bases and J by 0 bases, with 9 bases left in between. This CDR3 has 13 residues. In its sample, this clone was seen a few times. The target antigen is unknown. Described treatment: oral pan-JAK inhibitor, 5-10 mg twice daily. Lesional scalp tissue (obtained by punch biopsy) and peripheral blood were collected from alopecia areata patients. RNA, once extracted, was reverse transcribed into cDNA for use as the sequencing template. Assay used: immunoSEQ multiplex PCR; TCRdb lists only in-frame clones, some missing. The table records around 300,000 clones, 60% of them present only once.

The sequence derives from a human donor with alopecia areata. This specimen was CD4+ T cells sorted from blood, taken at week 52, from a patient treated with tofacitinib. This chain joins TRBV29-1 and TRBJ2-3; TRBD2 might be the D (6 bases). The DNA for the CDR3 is TGCAGCGTTTTGGACTACAGCACAGATACGCAGTATTTT. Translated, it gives CSVLDYSTDTQYF.